This entry features one T cell receptor (beta chain) sequence. Its target is not known. This sample stems from a study of T cells in Graves' hyperthyroidism and ophthalmopathy. About the research overall: Peripheral blood collection took place at initial diagnosis, before any treatment. Findings and caveats of the study: Most clonotypes expanded in the thyroid (above 0.001) were also present in blood. From stable hyperthyroidism, ophthalmopathy was separated by a 13 V-J model.

A NOSPECS grade of at least 4, a Clinical Activity Score of at least 3 and duration under 3 months were recorded in ophthalmopathy patients. Germline CDR1 and CDR2: DFQATT and SNEGSKA (reference sequence). The CDR3 has 16 amino acids. The trim removed 1 base at V and 5 bases at J, leaving 9 bases unmatched. Regions amplified from RNA transcripts were the TCR beta CDR3 regions. HTBI primers were the set used in a first-round RT-PCR of the TCR CDR3. TCRdb redid the calling of the multiplex PCR reads with MiXCR, one entry per CDR3 protein. The table shows about 350,000 distinct CDR3 sequences, with roughly an eighth occurring only once.

The origin of this receptor is a woman aged 40 to 50 with Graves' ophthalmopathy. Sequenced: blood. The J gene is TRBJ1-4, the V gene TRBV20-1; TRBD1 aligns across 8 bases. CDR3 DNA sequence: TGCAGTGCTAGAGTCCAGGGGGCCCTTAACAATGAAAAACTGTTTTTT. It specifies CSARVQGALNNEKLFF.